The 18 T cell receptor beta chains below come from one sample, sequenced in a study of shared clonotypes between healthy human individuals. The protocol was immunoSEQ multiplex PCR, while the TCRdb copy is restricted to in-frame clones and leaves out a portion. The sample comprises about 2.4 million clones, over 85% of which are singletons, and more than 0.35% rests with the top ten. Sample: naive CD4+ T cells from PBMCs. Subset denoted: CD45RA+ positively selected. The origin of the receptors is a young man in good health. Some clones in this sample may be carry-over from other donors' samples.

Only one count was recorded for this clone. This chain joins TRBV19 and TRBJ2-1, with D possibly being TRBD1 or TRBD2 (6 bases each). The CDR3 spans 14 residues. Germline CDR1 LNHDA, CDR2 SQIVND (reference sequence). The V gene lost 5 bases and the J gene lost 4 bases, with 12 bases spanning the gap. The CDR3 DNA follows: TGTGCCAGTAGTGAAGGGGGGCATTACAATGAGCAGTTCTTC. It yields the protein CASSEGGHYNEQFF.

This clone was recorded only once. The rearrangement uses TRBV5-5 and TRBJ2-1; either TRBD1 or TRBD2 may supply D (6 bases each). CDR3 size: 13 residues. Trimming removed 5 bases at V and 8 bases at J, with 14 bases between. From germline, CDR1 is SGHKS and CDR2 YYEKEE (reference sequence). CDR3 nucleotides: TGTGCCAGCAGACGGTCGGGGGCGGATGAGCAGTTCTTC. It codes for CASRRSGADEQFF.

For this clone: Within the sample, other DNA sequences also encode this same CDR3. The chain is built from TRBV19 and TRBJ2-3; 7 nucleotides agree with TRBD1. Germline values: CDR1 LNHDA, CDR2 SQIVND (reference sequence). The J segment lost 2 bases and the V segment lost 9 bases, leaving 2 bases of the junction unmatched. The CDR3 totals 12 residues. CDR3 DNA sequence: TGTGCCAGCAGGGGGAACACAGATACGCAGTATTTT. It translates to CASRGNTDTQYF.

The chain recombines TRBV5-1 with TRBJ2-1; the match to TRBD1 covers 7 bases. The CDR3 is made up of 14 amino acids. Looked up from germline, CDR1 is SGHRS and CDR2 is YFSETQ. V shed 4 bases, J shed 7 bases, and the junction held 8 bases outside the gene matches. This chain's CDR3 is CASSEGTARNEQFF. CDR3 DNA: TGCGCCAGCAGCGAGGGGACAGCGAGGAATGAGCAGTTCTTC.

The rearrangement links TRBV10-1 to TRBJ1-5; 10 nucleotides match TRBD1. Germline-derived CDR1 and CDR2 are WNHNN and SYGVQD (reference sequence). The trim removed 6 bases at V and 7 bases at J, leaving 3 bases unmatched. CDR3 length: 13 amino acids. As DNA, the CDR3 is TGCGCCAGCAGCCGGGACAGGGGCCAGCCCCAGCATTTT. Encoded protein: CASSRDRGQPQHF.

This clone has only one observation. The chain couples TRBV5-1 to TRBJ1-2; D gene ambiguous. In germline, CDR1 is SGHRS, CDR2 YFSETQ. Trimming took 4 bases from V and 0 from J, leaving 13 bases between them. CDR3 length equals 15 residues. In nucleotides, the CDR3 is TGCGCCAGCAGCCCGTGGATCCTAACTAACTATGGCTACACCTTC. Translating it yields CASSPWILTNYGYTF.

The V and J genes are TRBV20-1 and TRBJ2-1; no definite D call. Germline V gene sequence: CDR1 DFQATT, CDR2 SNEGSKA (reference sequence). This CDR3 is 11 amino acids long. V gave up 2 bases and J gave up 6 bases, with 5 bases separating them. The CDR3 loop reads CSARRANEQFF. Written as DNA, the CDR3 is TGCAGTGCTAGACGGGCCAATGAGCAGTTCTTC.

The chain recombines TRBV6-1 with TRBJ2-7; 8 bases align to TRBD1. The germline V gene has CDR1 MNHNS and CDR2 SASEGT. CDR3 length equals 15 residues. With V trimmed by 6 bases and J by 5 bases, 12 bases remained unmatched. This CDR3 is CASRVTGALSHEQYF. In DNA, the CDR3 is TGTGCCAGCAGGGTGACAGGGGCGCTTTCCCACGAGCAGTACTTC.

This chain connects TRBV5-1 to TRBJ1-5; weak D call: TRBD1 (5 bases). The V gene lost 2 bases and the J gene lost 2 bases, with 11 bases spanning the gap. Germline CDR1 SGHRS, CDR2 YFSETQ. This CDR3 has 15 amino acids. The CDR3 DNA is TGCGCCAGCAGCTTCGACGTGGGGGGCAATCAGCCCCAGCATTTT. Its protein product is CASSFDVGGNQPQHF.

This chain's CDR3 is CASSHPTGQGGEQYF. For the CDR3, the DNA is TGCGCCAGCAGCCACCCCACCGGACAGGGTGGCGAGCAGTACTTC. This chain joins TRBV4-1 and TRBJ2-7; 8 bases are shared with TRBD1. V shed 3 bases and J 6 bases; nucleotides not matched to a gene: 10. The CDR3 is 15 amino acids. CDR1 and CDR2 from the germline V gene are MGHRA and YSYEKL.

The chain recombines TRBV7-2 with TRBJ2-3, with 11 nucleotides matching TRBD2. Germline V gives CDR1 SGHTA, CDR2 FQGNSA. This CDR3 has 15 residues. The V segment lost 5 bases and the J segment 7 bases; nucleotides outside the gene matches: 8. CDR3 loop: CASSRLAGLVNTQYF. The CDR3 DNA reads TGTGCCAGCAGCCGACTAGCGGGATTGGTGAATACGCAGTATTTT.

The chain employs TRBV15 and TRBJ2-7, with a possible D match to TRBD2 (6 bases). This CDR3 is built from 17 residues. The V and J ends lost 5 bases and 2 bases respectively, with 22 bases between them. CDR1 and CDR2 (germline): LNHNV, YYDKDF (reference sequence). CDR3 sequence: CATSRAPGLALTYEQYF. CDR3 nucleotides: TGTGCCACCAGCCGGGCCCCCGGGCTAGCGCTAACCTACGAGCAGTACTTC.

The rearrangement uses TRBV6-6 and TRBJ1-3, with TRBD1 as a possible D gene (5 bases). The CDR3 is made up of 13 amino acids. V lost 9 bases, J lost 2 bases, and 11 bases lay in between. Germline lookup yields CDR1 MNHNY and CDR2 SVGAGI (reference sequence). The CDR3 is CASIWGAGNTIYF. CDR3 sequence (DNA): TGTGCCAGTATCTGGGGGGCTGGAAACACCATATATTTT.

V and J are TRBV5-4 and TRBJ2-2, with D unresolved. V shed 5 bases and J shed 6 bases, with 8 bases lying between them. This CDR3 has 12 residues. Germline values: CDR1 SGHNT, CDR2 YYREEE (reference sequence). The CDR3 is CASRDNPGELFF. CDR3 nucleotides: TGTGCCAGCAGGGATAACCCCGGGGAGCTGTTTTTT. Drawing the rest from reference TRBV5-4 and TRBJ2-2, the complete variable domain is ETGVTQSPTHLIKTRGQQVTLRCSSQSGHNTVSWYQQALGQGPQFIFQYYREEENGRGNFPPRFSGLQFPNYSSELNVNALELDDSALYLCASRDNPGELFFGEGSRLTVL.

The CDR3 DNA reads as TGTGCCAGCAGCCTCGAGGCCTCAGGGGGCTACACCTTC. It translates to CASSLEASGGYTF. The V and J genes are TRBV7-9 and TRBJ1-2; a weak D match, TRBD1 (5 bases). V was clipped by 5 bases and J by 8 bases, with 15 bases between them. The CDR3 totals 13 residues. The germline gives CDR1 SEHNR, CDR2 FQNEAQ (reference sequence).

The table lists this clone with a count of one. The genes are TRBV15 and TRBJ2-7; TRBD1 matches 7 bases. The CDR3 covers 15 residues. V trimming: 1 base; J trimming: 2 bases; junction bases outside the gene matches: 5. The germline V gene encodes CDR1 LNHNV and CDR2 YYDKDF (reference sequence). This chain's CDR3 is CATSRGRTGPYEQYF. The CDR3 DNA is TGTGCCACCAGCAGAGGAAGGACAGGCCCCTACGAGCAGTACTTC.

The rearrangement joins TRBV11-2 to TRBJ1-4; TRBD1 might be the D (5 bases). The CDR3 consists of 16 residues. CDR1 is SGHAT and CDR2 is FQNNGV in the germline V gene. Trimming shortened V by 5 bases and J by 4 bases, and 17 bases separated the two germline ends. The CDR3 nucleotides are TGTGCCAGCAGCCCAGGGACCCAGTTATTTAATGAAAAACTGTTTTTT. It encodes CASSPGTQLFNEKLFF.

The CDR3 is CASSLEGQGGTEAFF. As DNA, the CDR3 is TGCGCCAGCAGCTTGGAGGGGCAGGGTGGCACTGAAGCTTTCTTT. The chain recombines TRBV5-1 with TRBJ1-1; possibly TRBD1 for D (5 bases). The V gene's germline CDR1 is SGHRS and CDR2 YFSETQ. This CDR3 is built from 15 residues. With 0 bases removed from V and 4 bases from J, the gap between germline ends came to 13 bases.